The rows below give T cell receptor beta chains drawn from one sample of a study of blood T cell repertoires in COVID-19. Clones were read by immunoSEQ multiplex PCR, and TCRdb kept only the in-frame ones, dropping some. Found here are over 300,000 clones, around 90% of them singletons; the top ten hold around 6.3%. Sequencing was done on a sample of peripheral blood. All receptors come from a man between 18 and 35 years old with active or convalescent COVID-19. Both conserved end residues are part of each CDR3. Fields, in order: CDR3 protein, CDR3 DNA, J gene, V gene, D gene, clone size. A D gene is named only where the DNA matches it firmly. Clone size is given for some rows only: seen once, a few or many times, or a class if the clone is expanded.

CASRRQGASGNTIYF | TGTGCCAGCAGGCGACAGGGGGCCTCTGGAAACACCATATATTTT | TRBJ1-3 | TRBV2 | TRBD1 | once
CASSVAVSQNTIYF | TGTGCCAGCAGCGTCGCGGTTAGCCAGAACACCATATATTTT | TRBJ1-3 | TRBV11-2 | . | few
CASSSGLAEETQYF | TGTGCCAGCAGCTCCGGACTAGCGGAAGAGACCCAGTACTTC | TRBJ2-5 | TRBV7-3 | TRBD2 | .
CASSQAGRNTGELFF | TGCGCCAGCAGCCAAGCCGGGAGGAACACCGGGGAGCTGTTTTTT | TRBJ2-2 | TRBV4-1 | . | .
CASISDGNEQFF | TGTGCCAGTATTAGCGACGGCAATGAGCAGTTCTTC | TRBJ2-1 | TRBV25-1 | . | .
CASSEADRGPQETQYF | TGTGCCAGCAGTGAAGCGGACAGGGGCCCGCAAGAGACCCAGTACTTC | TRBJ2-5 | TRBV6-1 | TRBD1 | .
CASSRAGGDQPQHF | TGCGCCAGCAGCCGGGCAGGGGGCGATCAGCCCCAGCATTTT | TRBJ1-5 | TRBV4-1 | TRBD1 | .
CASTLVSSGNTIYF | TGTGCCAGCACTCTAGTCAGCTCTGGAAACACCATATATTTT | TRBJ1-3 | TRBV11-2 | . | .
CASSPGDVQPQHF | TGTGCCAGCAGCCCAGGGGACGTTCAGCCCCAGCATTTT | TRBJ1-5 | TRBV3-1/TRBV3-2 | . | .
CASTIRGTGDTEAFF | TGTGCCAGCACGATTAGGGGGACAGGGGACACTGAAGCTTTCTTT | TRBJ1-1 | TRBV2 | TRBD1 | .
CASSFDRGQSSPLHF | TGTGCCAGTAGTTTCGACAGGGGGCAGAGCTCACCCCTCCACTTT | TRBJ1-6 | TRBV19 | TRBD1 | once
CASSLGYGENEQFF | TGTGCCAGCAGCTTAGGCTACGGGGAGAATGAGCAGTTCTTC | TRBJ2-1 | TRBV11-3 | . | few
CASSRNPAEASGRYNEQFF | TGTGCCAGCAGCAGAAACCCCGCCGAGGCTAGCGGGAGATACAATGAGCAGTTCTTC | TRBJ2-1 | TRBV21-1 | . | .
CASSHGLAGGREQFF | TGTGCCAGCAGCCACGGACTAGCGGGGGGAAGGGAGCAGTTCTTC | TRBJ2-1 | TRBV5-5 | TRBD2 | .
CASSSTSGTYEQYF | TGTGCCAGCAGTTCCACTAGCGGGACCTACGAGCAGTACTTC | TRBJ2-7 | TRBV28 | TRBD2 | .